This T cell receptor (beta chain) was identified during a study of T cell responses to AZD1222 COVID-19 vaccine (TCRdb year 2021). Regarding the research as a whole: TCR sequencing was performed for 230 to 250 trial participants, of whom about 210 were given two doses of AZD1222 and about 25 were given two doses of MenACWY control vaccine. Trial participants were enrolled into age subgroups of 18-55, 56-69 and 70-plus years, which contained about 150, 27 and 61 TCR-sequenced participants, respectively.

The CDR3 regions of human TCRbeta chains were analyzed by immunosequencing. The paper's processing steps were these. TCRs in the repertoires were matched against a reference library of SARS-CoV-2-specific TCRs that had been generated with the MIRA antigen-specificity platform. Breadth was defined as the fraction of unique TCRs that were SARS-CoV-2-associated, and depth was defined as the fraction of total T cells that were SARS-CoV-2-associated. Using the MIRA data, every spike-specific TCR was mapped to the spike region that the TCR reacted to and assigned to either a CD4 or a CD8 class. Log10-transformed breadth and depth values were compared by one-way ANOVA with Sidak's multiple comparisons tests. The clones in this table, taken by TCRdb from immuneACCESS, are in-frame only. Not every clone is retained; where verified, under half of the shortfall comes from an unresolved V gene, and the cause of the rest is unknown. D and trimming were read from the DNA, whereas the V and J calls and clone size are those reported in that table. Present in this sample are 100,000 to 150,000 clones, just under 95% of which were seen just once. Jointly, the top ten make up 0.9% to 1.3% of the sample.

To note about this clone: Its recognized antigen is unknown. Per-base qualities were not stored, and no clone one base away is much larger.

General findings and caveats noted by the study authors: After two AZD1222 doses, both the breadth and the depth of spike-specific TCRs were significantly higher than at day 0 and than in MenACWY recipients. The 56-69-year group was small, and its depth increase did not reach significance, likely because of low power. Most participants were white British and females outnumbered males, and the authors suggested that clonal diversity may have been underestimated. Nearly half of unique spike-specific TCRs reportedly recognized epitopes outside regions mutated in the B.1.351 and B.1.1.7 variants. Conclusions about previously exposed vaccinees are limited, since just five to seven AZD1222 recipients were seropositive for SARS-CoV-2 at baseline. Because no samples from the day 14 peak response were available, repertoires could be characterized only after the peak T cell response. The vaccine-associated CD4 TCRs covered the entire spike protein, and the dominant responses fell in regions 160-218 and 743-854.

In light of the paper, this sample's time point label describes: about 28 days (+/-7) after the second vaccine dose. AZD1222 recipients whose second dose came at about 4 weeks and those whose second dose came at about 12 weeks were combined into one group, since spike-specific TCR depth and breadth did not differ between the two schedules. The vaccinee samples were drawn from two UK trials, COV001 and COV002, one of which was a single-blind randomized controlled phase 2/3 trial testing AZD1222 (ChAdOx1 nCoV-19) in healthy adults. Trial participant PBMC samples were collected at day 0 and day 28 after the second dose for TCRbeta chain sequencing. The V end loses 0 bases and the J end loses 4 bases, and a stretch of 15 bases separates them. The germline V gene gives CDR1 as KGHSH and CDR2 as LQKENI. From cysteine to phenylalanine, the CDR3 is 16 amino acids long. Here the CDR3 DNA is all that survives: 48 bases in frame from base 1.

The origin of this receptor is an adult who received the AZD1222 COVID-19 vaccine. The chain is made from TRBV18 and TRBJ1-1; there is no confident call for the D gene. Sequencing was performed on peripheral blood, taken 28 days after the second AZD1222 dose. The sequenced DNA: TGTGCCAGCTCACCACCGAGTAGTCCTCCCGCCACTGAAGCTTTCTTT. Its coded protein is CASSPPSSPPATEAFF. The variable domain in full, with residues beyond the CDR3 obtained from the reference TRBV18 and TRBJ1-1 genes, is NAGVMQNPRHLVRRRGQEARLRCSPMKGHSHVYWYRQLPEEGLKFMVYLQKENIIDESGMPKERFSAEFPKEGPSILRIQQVVRGDSAAYFCASSPPSSPPATEAFFGQGTRLTVV.